The next 21 T cell receptor beta chains were all read from a single sample in a study of T cell repertoires in cytomegalovirus infection. Each CDR3 protein is one row after TCRdb ran MiXCR on the reads. The sample contains more than 85,000 distinct CDR3 sequences, less than 25% of which appear only once. Material: CD8+ T cells from PBMCs. These TCRs come from a human donor in good health (CMV status not recorded). Some clones in this sample may be carry-over from other donors' samples.

V and J are TRBV28 and TRBJ1-5; D is uncertain. The CDR3 covers 16 residues. V was trimmed by 10 bases and J by 0 bases, leaving 19 bases between them. Germline V lookup: CDR1 MDHEN, CDR2 SYDVKM. CDR3 amino acids: CANTPLRQYSNQPQHF. Written as DNA, the CDR3 is TGTGCCAACACCCCTTTGAGGCAGTATAGCAATCAGCCCCAGCATTTT.

The chain recombines TRBV7-2 with TRBJ2-7, with D perhaps TRBD1 or TRBD2 (6 bases each). Germline V lookup: CDR1 SGHTA, CDR2 FQGNSA. CDR3 length equals 15 residues. V was cut by 4 bases and J by 1 base, with 14 bases left in between. The CDR3 sequence is CASSSRGTQSYEQYF. CDR3 coding DNA: TGTGCCAGCAGCTCGAGGGGGACTCAGTCCTACGAGCAGTACTTC.

This clonotype has just a few counts. V usage is TRBV9 and J usage is TRBJ2-3; 8 bases agree with TRBD2. J was trimmed by 2 bases and V by 3 bases; bases with no gene match: 5. Germline V gene sequence: CDR1 SGDLS, CDR2 YYNGEE. The CDR3 extends over 15 amino acids. In DNA form, the CDR3 reads TGTGCCAGCAGCGCCGGGGGGGCCCCCACAGATACGCAGTATTTT. Protein product: CASSAGGAPTDTQYF.

This clonotype was seen ten or more times. This chain links TRBV7-2 with TRBJ2-1; 10 nucleotides align to TRBD2. The V and J ends lost 7 bases and 4 bases, in that order; junction bases with no gene match: 7. The CDR3 length is 15 residues. Per the germline V gene, CDR1 is SGHTA and CDR2 is FQGNSA. CDR3 in amino acids: CASKSSGSGYNEQFF. The CDR3 region has the DNA TGTGCCAGCAAATCTAGCGGGAGTGGTTACAATGAGCAGTTCTTC.

CDR3 in DNA: TGTGCCAGCACCGGGGGTAGCGGGTACGAGCAGTACTTC. It encodes CASTGGSGYEQYF. The rearrangement joins TRBV5-4 to TRBJ2-7; 7 bases map to TRBD2. V shed 6 bases, J shed 4 bases, and the junction held 7 bases outside the gene matches. The germline V gene encodes CDR1 SGHNT and CDR2 YYREEE (reference sequence). This CDR3 has 13 amino acids. Based on the CDR3 plus reference TRBV5-4 and TRBJ2-7, the full variable domain is ETGVTQSPTHLIKTRGQQVTLRCSSQSGHNTVSWYQQALGQGPQFIFQYYREEENGRGNFPPRFSGLQFPNYSSELNVNALELDDSALYLCASTGGSGYEQYFGPGTRLTVT.

In its sample, this clonotype was seen many times. The chain employs TRBV19 and TRBJ2-2; TRBD1 matches 8 bases. The J segment lost 2 bases and the V segment lost 9 bases, leaving 11 bases of the junction unmatched. The CDR3 covers 16 residues. CDR1 is LNHDA and CDR2 is SQIVND in the germline V gene (reference sequence). The chain's CDR3 is CASNPRQGFNTGELFF. CDR3 nucleotide sequence: TGTGCCAGCAATCCCCGACAGGGGTTCAACACCGGGGAGCTGTTTTTT.

The chain carries TRBV28 and TRBJ2-2; 9 nucleotides agree with TRBD2. V was pared by 2 bases and J by 3 bases, with 10 bases of the junction left unmatched. Germline V gene data show CDR1 as MDHEN and CDR2 as SYDVKM. This CDR3 contains 18 residues. The CDR3: CASSLPGTIAGDTGELFF. The CDR3 bases are TGTGCCAGCAGTTTACCGGGGACGATAGCGGGAGACACCGGGGAGCTGTTTTTT.

This clonotype was counted ten times or more. In DNA, the CDR3 is TGTGCCAGCAGCCCGGGTCTGGGGGACGTTGGGAATGAGCAGTTCTTC. Translation gives CASSPGLGDVGNEQFF. This chain links TRBV5-4 with TRBJ2-1; D may be TRBD1 or TRBD2 (5 bases each). Germline CDR1 and CDR2: SGHNT and YYREEE (reference sequence). V was shortened by 4 bases and J by 7 bases, with 21 bases between the two germline ends. This CDR3 is 16 amino acids long.

This clonotype was observed a few times. This chain links TRBV27 with TRBJ2-1; no clear D gene. Trimming cost V 5 bases and J 6 bases, with 20 bases left between them. The germline CDR1 and CDR2 sequences are MNHEY and SMNVEV (reference sequence). The CDR3 sequence is 16 residues long. Here the CDR3 DNA reads TGTGCCAGCAGTCCTACCAACCCCGGTCCCCTCAATGAGCAGTTCTTC. Translated: CASSPTNPGPLNEQFF.

This clonotype appeared a few times. The gene calls are TRBV7-9 and TRBJ2-1; the D is unclear. The germline V gene has CDR1 SEHNR and CDR2 FQNEAQ (reference sequence). V was shortened by 4 bases and J by 10 bases, with 8 bases between the two germline ends. The length of the CDR3 is 11 residues. In nucleotides, the CDR3 is TGTGCCAGCAGCTCGCCCTGGGAGCAGTTCTTC. Translating gives CASSSPWEQFF.

This chain joins TRBV7-9 and TRBJ2-7, with a tentative D call TRBD2 (6 bases). Trimming removed 7 bases from V and 2 bases from J, with 18 bases in between. The CDR3 spans 15 residues. In germline, CDR1 is SEHNR, CDR2 FQNEAQ (reference sequence). The CDR3 DNA reads as TGTGCCAGCACCCTCTCGACGGGGGATCCCTACGAGCAGTACTTC. Its translation: CASTLSTGDPYEQYF. The variable domain in full, with the rest retrieved from reference TRBV7-9 and TRBJ2-7, is DTGVSQNPRHKITKRGQNVTFRCDPISEHNRLYWYRQTLGQGPEFLTYFQNEAQLEKSRLLSDRFSAERPKGSFSTLEIQRTEQGDSAMYLCASTLSTGDPYEQYFGPGTRLTVT.

This rearrangement joins TRBV7-2 to TRBJ2-5, with TRBD2 matching over 12 bases. Looked up from germline, CDR1 is SGHTA and CDR2 is FQGNSA. Trimming at V came to 5 bases and at J to 4 bases, leaving 11 bases not matched to a gene. CDR3 length: 17 amino acids. The CDR3 loop is CASSRRSLAGGGETQYF. For the CDR3, the DNA is TGTGCCAGCAGCCGTAGGTCACTAGCGGGAGGTGGAGAGACCCAGTACTTC.

In its sample, this clonotype was seen a few times. The rearrangement uses TRBV28 and TRBJ1-6; D is uncertain. This CDR3 has 14 residues. With 3 bases removed from V and 6 bases from J, the gap between germline ends came to 9 bases. In germline, CDR1 is MDHEN, CDR2 SYDVKM. CDR3 sequence: CASSFFRPNSPLHF. The CDR3 DNA is TGTGCCAGCAGTTTCTTTCGGCCTAATTCACCCCTCCACTTT. Supplemented by reference TRBV28 and TRBJ1-6, the full variable domain reads DVKVTQSSRYLVKRTGEKVFLECVQDMDHENMFWYRQDPGLGLRLIYFSYDVKMKEKGDIPEGYSVSREKKERFSLILESASTNQTSMYLCASSFFRPNSPLHFGNGTRLTVT.

This clonotype was counted ten times or more. This chain connects TRBV7-9 to TRBJ2-3; D might be TRBD1 (7 bases). This CDR3 spans 15 amino acids. The germline gives CDR1 SEHNR, CDR2 FQNEAQ (reference sequence). Trimming pared 7 bases from V and 0 bases from J, leaving 14 bases between. This CDR3 is CASIPRDRSTDTQYF. CDR3 nucleotide sequence: TGTGCCAGCATCCCGCGGGACAGAAGCACAGATACGCAGTATTTT.

The chain joins TRBV28 to TRBJ2-7; 9 bases fit TRBD1. The germline V gene has CDR1 MDHEN and CDR2 SYDVKM. V lost 4 bases to trimming and J lost 2 bases; unmatched junction nucleotides: 9. This CDR3 has 16 amino acids. In DNA, the CDR3 is TGTGCCAGCAGTTCCTCGGACAGGGGTCATCCCTACGAGCAGTACTTC. It encodes CASSSSDRGHPYEQYF.

CDR3: CASRRTMEAYNEQFF. The CDR3 DNA is TGTGCCAGCAGACGCACCATGGAGGCATACAATGAGCAGTTCTTC. The chain combines TRBV3-1 with TRBJ2-1; possibly TRBD2 for D (5 bases). Deletions cut 6 bases from V and 4 bases from J, with 16 bases between. In germline, CDR1 is LGHDT, CDR2 YNNKEL (reference sequence). CDR3 length: 15 amino acids.

The chain carries TRBV20-1 and TRBJ2-7; D gene uncertain. V shed 0 bases and J shed 2 bases, with 8 bases lying between them. The V gene's germline CDR1 is DFQATT and CDR2 SNEGSKA (reference sequence). There are 13 residues in the CDR3. CDR3 DNA: TGCAGTGCTAGAGATAGACAAACCTACGAGCAGTACTTC. This codes for CSARDRQTYEQYF.

This clonotype was counted between two and nine times. The chain combines TRBV27 with TRBJ1-1; weak D call: TRBD1 (6 bases). Trimming shortened V by 3 bases and J by 2 bases, and 13 bases separated the two germline ends. CDR3 length: 15 residues. Germline-derived CDR1 and CDR2 are MNHEY and SMNVEV (reference sequence). The chain's CDR3 is CASSLSRGGNTEAFF. For the CDR3, the DNA is TGTGCCAGCAGTTTGAGTAGGGGGGGTAACACTGAAGCTTTCTTT.

This clonotype was recorded at least ten times. This rearrangement joins TRBV6-1 to TRBJ2-4; TRBD1 aligns across 8 bases. Unmatched junction bases numbered 7, after V lost 6 bases and J lost 0 bases. The length of the CDR3 is 16 residues. Germline assignment: CDR1 MNHNS and CDR2 SASEGT. The CDR3 loop is CASRSTGGIAKNIQYF. Here the CDR3 DNA reads TGTGCCAGCAGATCTACAGGGGGGATAGCCAAAAACATTCAGTACTTC.

The table lists this clonotype with many counts. This chain uses TRBV30 with TRBJ1-6; D perhaps matches TRBD1 (6 bases). Trimming took off 0 bases at V and 1 base at J, with 10 bases between the two ends. CDR3 length: 16 residues. Germline CDR1 GTSNPN, CDR2 SVGIG (reference sequence). In nucleotides, the CDR3 is TGTGCCTGGAGTGTTGAGGGGACATCCTATAATTCACCCCTCCACTTT. Translating it yields CAWSVEGTSYNSPLHF.

This clonotype was counted ten times or more. This CDR3 reads CASTSGTGGAGANVLTF. The CDR3 coding sequence is TGTGCCAGCACATCCGGGACAGGGGGCGCTGGGGCCAACGTCCTGACTTTC. The V and J genes are TRBV28 and TRBJ2-6, with 12 bases that match TRBD1. The CDR3 sequence is 17 residues long. Germline V gene sequence: CDR1 MDHEN, CDR2 SYDVKM. V lost 7 bases to trimming and J lost 2 bases; unmatched junction nucleotides: 6.